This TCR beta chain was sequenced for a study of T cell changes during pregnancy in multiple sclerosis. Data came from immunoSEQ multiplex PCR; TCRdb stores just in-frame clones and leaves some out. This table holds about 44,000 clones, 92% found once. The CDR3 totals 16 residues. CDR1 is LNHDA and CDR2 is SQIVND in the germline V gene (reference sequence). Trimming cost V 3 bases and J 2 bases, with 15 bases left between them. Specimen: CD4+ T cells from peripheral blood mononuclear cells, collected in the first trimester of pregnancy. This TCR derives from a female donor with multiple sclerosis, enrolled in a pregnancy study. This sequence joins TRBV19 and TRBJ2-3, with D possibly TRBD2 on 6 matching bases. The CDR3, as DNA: TGTGCCAGTAGTATGAGTGGAGGGAGGAACACAGATACGCAGTATTTT. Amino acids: CASSMSGGRNTDTQYF.